The rows below give T cell receptor beta chains drawn from one sample of a study of prognosis after radiotherapy for stage I lung cancer. TCRdb re-analysed the multiplex PCR reads in MiXCR, keeping a single row per CDR3 protein. The table records around 26,000 distinct CDR3 sequences, under 60% of them present only once. Material: PBMCs, obtained before or after stereotactic body radiation therapy (not recorded which). The receptor source for this set is a donor aged 50 or older with non-small cell lung cancer. The CDR3 runs from the conserved cysteine through the conserved F or W. The D gene is left open where the match is weak. Size values are once, few and many counts, or a class for expanded clones, and some rows have none.

D: NA; J: TRBJ2-1; V: TRBV6-2/TRBV6-3; size: NA; CDR3: CASSYGEYNEQFF; DNA: TGTGCCAGCAGTTACGGAGAGTACAATGAGCAGTTCTTC
D: NA; J: TRBJ1-3; V: TRBV19; size: many; CDR3: CASSIAVWPGSGNTIYF; DNA: TGTGCCAGTAGTATTGCGGTCTGGCCTGGCTCTGGAAACACCATATATTTT
D: NA; J: TRBJ2-3; V: TRBV4-2; size: many; CDR3: CASSPGGRTQYF; DNA: TGTGCCAGCAGCCCAGGAGGTAGGACGCAGTATTTT
D: TRBD2; J: TRBJ2-1; V: TRBV28; size: medium-sized; CDR3: CASSSPSGSSPGNEQFF; DNA: TGTGCCAGCAGTTCGCCTAGCGGGAGCTCACCTGGGAATGAGCAGTTCTTC
D: NA; J: TRBJ2-7; V: TRBV7-2; size: once; CDR3: CASGRNDYEQYF; DNA: TGTGCCAGCGGGCGGAACGACTACGAGCAGTACTTC
D: TRBD2; J: TRBJ2-1; V: TRBV5-8; size: NA; CDR3: CAISYDIAGTARNEQFF; DNA: TGTGCCATCAGCTACGATATAGCGGGTACAGCTCGCAATGAGCAGTTCTTC
D: TRBD1; J: TRBJ1-6; V: TRBV20-1; size: NA; CDR3: CSARGSGGYNSPIHF; DNA: TGCAGTGCTAGAGGTTCAGGGGGATATAATTCACCCATCCACTTT
D: NA; J: TRBJ1-6; V: TRBV5-1; size: medium-sized; CDR3: CASSQRGGPDNSPLHF; DNA: TGCGCCAGCAGCCAACGGGGGGGGCCGGATAATTCACCCCTCCACTTT
D: NA; J: TRBJ2-6; V: TRBV7-8; size: NA; CDR3: CASSYRLPGVKVLTF; DNA: TGTGCCAGCAGCTACAGGCTTCCTGGGGTCAAAGTCCTGACTTTC
D: NA; J: TRBJ2-1; V: TRBV7-9; size: many; CDR3: CASSLEGGPYNEQFF; DNA: TGTGCCAGCAGCTTGGAGGGCGGGCCCTACAATGAGCAGTTCTTC
D: NA; J: TRBJ2-5; V: TRBV7-8; size: many; CDR3: CASSRLPDVAKETQYF; DNA: TGTGCCAGCAGCCGACTCCCGGACGTAGCAAAAGAGACCCAGTACTTC
D: NA; J: TRBJ1-4; V: TRBV19; size: many; CDR3: CASNMGRPEKLFF; DNA: TGTGCCAGTAACATGGGTCGACCTGAAAAACTGTTTTTT
D: NA; J: TRBJ1-2; V: TRBV14; size: many; CDR3: CASSPYGDSNYGYTF; DNA: TGTGCCAGCAGCCCCTACGGGGACTCTAACTATGGCTACACCTTC
D: NA; J: TRBJ2-3; V: TRBV27; size: NA; CDR3: CASSPSNLGTDTQYF; DNA: TGTGCCAGCAGTCCCTCTAACCTAGGGACAGATACGCAGTATTTT
D: TRBD2; J: TRBJ2-2; V: TRBV27; size: NA; CDR3: CASRAGVWNGELFF; DNA: TGTGCCAGCAGAGCGGGAGTTTGGAACGGGGAGCTGTTTTTT
D: NA; J: TRBJ1-1; V: TRBV20-1; size: NA; CDR3: CSIKPGCVTEAFF; DNA: TGCAGCATAAAACCAGGGTGCGTCACTGAAGCTTTCTTT
D: NA; J: TRBJ1-3; V: TRBV6-2/TRBV6-3; size: many; CDR3: CASSSHSGNTIYF; DNA: TGTGCCAGCAGCTCTCACTCTGGAAACACCATATATTTT
D: NA; J: TRBJ2-7; V: TRBV5-6; size: many; CDR3: CASSFGGVAYEQYF; DNA: TGTGCCAGCAGCTTTGGGGGAGTGGCCTACGAGCAGTACTTC
D: NA; J: TRBJ1-6; V: TRBV10-3; size: many; CDR3: CAISEYGGDSYNSPLHF; DNA: TGTGCCATCAGTGAGTACGGGGGCGACTCCTATAATTCACCCCTCCACTTT
D: NA; J: TRBJ1-2; V: TRBV6-1; size: NA; CDR3: CASSRRGGTFYGYTF; DNA: TGTGCCAGCAGCCGCCGGGGGGGGACTTTCTATGGCTACACCTTC
D: TRBD1; J: TRBJ2-2; V: TRBV6-1; size: many; CDR3: CASSRTGINTGELFF; DNA: TGTGCCAGCAGTCGGACAGGAATCAACACCGGGGAGCTGTTTTTT
D: NA; J: TRBJ2-6; V: TRBV9; size: NA; CDR3: CASSVAGGSSWANVLTF; DNA: TGTGCCAGCAGCGTAGCGGGGGGCTCTTCTTGGGCCAACGTCCTGACTTTC
D: NA; J: TRBJ1-2; V: TRBV6-2/TRBV6-3; size: NA; CDR3: CANSAGGLCGYTF; DNA: TGTGCCAACAGTGCTGGGGGGCTCTGCGGCTACACCTTC
D: NA; J: TRBJ2-4; V: TRBV20-1; size: many; CDR3: CSASLVAAAKNIQYF; DNA: TGCAGTGCTAGTCTAGTAGCGGCAGCCAAAAACATTCAGTACTTC
D: NA; J: TRBJ2-6; V: TRBV19; size: many; CDR3: CASSFRTRSGANVLTF; DNA: TGTGCCAGTAGTTTCCGGACTCGCTCTGGGGCCAACGTCCTGACTTTC
D: NA; J: TRBJ2-5; V: TRBV9; size: NA; CDR3: CASSVGRGRETQYF; DNA: TGTGCCAGCAGCGTAGGGAGAGGCCGAGAGACCCAGTACTTC
D: TRBD1; J: TRBJ2-7; V: TRBV28; size: once; CDR3: CASSSQGIQDEQYF; DNA: TGTGCCAGCAGCTCACAGGGGATTCAGGACGAGCAGTACTTC
D: NA; J: TRBJ2-1; V: TRBV19; size: many; CDR3: CASSIKQKSSYNEQFF; DNA: TGTGCCAGTAGTATAAAACAGAAAAGCTCCTACAATGAGCAGTTCTTC
D: TRBD2; J: TRBJ2-7; V: TRBV4-3; size: NA; CDR3: CVSSQDPTSGSYEQYF; DNA: TGCGTCAGCAGCCAAGACCCGACTAGCGGGTCCTACGAGCAGTACTTC
D: NA; J: TRBJ1-5; V: TRBV6-2/TRBV6-3; size: once; CDR3: CAISDLQGSNHPQHF; DNA: TGTGCCATCAGTGACCTACAGGGAAGCAATCATCCCCAGCATTTT
D: NA; J: TRBJ1-5; V: TRBV20-1; size: NA; CDR3: CSVRRGWMSNQPQHF; DNA: TGCAGTGTTAGGCGGGGGTGGATGAGCAATCAGCCCCAGCATTTT
D: NA; J: TRBJ1-6; V: TRBV18; size: many; CDR3: CASSPGQELSPLHF; DNA: TGTGCCAGCTCACCAGGGCAGGAGTTATCACCCCTCCACTTT
D: NA; J: TRBJ2-3; V: TRBV5-4; size: many; CDR3: CASSFVGEDTQYF; DNA: TGTGCCAGCAGCTTTGTGGGAGAAGATACGCAGTATTTT
D: TRBD1; J: TRBJ1-5; V: TRBV28; size: many; CDR3: CASSFGGGTGTGYQPQHF; DNA: TGTGCCAGCAGTTTCGGGGGGGGAACCGGGACAGGCTATCAGCCCCAGCATTTT
D: NA; J: TRBJ1-4; V: TRBV28; size: many; CDR3: CASSTGEKLFF; DNA: TGTGCCAGCAGTACAGGCGAAAAACTGTTTTTT
D: NA; J: TRBJ2-2; V: TRBV28; size: NA; CDR3: CASRFTRTVSSTNTWELFF; DNA: TGTGCCAGCAGGTTTACTAGGACCGTCTCGTCAACGAACACCTGGGAGCTGTTTTTT
D: TRBD2; J: TRBJ2-1; V: TRBV20-1; size: medium-sized; CDR3: CSAKKAGTSGTNEQFF; DNA: TGCAGTGCTAAAAAAGCCGGGACTAGCGGGACCAATGAGCAGTTCTTC
D: NA; J: TRBJ1-5; V: TRBV12-3/TRBV12-4; size: NA; CDR3: CASSFPGFNQPQHF; DNA: TGTGCCAGCAGCTTTCCGGGCTTCAATCAGCCCCAGCATTTT
D: NA; J: TRBJ2-3; V: TRBV4-1; size: many; CDR3: CASSQDPPGREDTQYF; DNA: TGCGCCAGCAGCCAAGATCCCCCCGGGAGAGAAGATACGCAGTATTTT
D: TRBD2; J: TRBJ2-2; V: TRBV7-8; size: NA; CDR3: CASSGKAGSVGELFF; DNA: TGTGCCAGCAGCGGAAAAGCGGGATCGGTCGGGGAGCTGTTTTTT
D: TRBD1; J: TRBJ1-3; V: TRBV11-2; size: many; CDR3: CASSPGGGPGNTIYF; DNA: TGTGCCAGCAGCCCAGGGGGGGGCCCAGGAAACACCATATATTTT
D: NA; J: TRBJ2-7; V: TRBV28; size: NA; CDR3: CASGLLVQSYEQYF; DNA: TGTGCCAGCGGCCTACTGGTACAGAGCTACGAGCAGTACTTC
D: NA; J: TRBJ2-7; V: TRBV6-1; size: NA; CDR3: CASSLREREQYF; DNA: TGTGCCAGCAGCTTACGGGAGCGGGAGCAGTACTTC
D: NA; J: TRBJ1-2; V: TRBV9; size: once; CDR3: CASSVVGLSFEGYTF; DNA: TGTGCCAGCAGCGTAGTAGGTCTATCCTTTGAGGGCTACACCTTC
D: NA; J: TRBJ1-6; V: TRBV20-1; size: NA; CDR3: CSARSKSVGHNSPLHF; DNA: TGCAGTGCTAGATCCAAGTCGGTCGGCCATAATTCACCCCTCCACTTT
D: NA; J: TRBJ2-1; V: TRBV12-3/TRBV12-4; size: medium-sized; CDR3: CASGNRFRSNEQFF; DNA: TGTGCCAGCGGAAACAGGTTTCGGAGCAATGAGCAGTTCTTC
D: NA; J: TRBJ1-1; V: TRBV2; size: medium-sized; CDR3: CASIGAQGMNTEAFF; DNA: TGTGCCAGCATAGGGGCGCAGGGCATGAACACTGAAGCTTTCTTT
D: NA; J: TRBJ2-7; V: TRBV19; size: many; CDR3: CASSSKGFGGSVEQYF; DNA: TGTGCCAGTAGTTCGAAGGGATTCGGGGGCTCAGTCGAGCAGTACTTC
D: TRBD1; J: TRBJ2-2; V: TRBV28; size: NA; CDR3: CVSRGQGRVTGDLFF; DNA: TGTGTCAGCAGAGGACAGGGTAGGGTCACCGGGGATCTGTTTTTT
D: TRBD1; J: TRBJ1-5; V: TRBV6-2/TRBV6-3; size: NA; CDR3: CASSYSNKRGRSDHPQHF; DNA: TGTGCCAGCAGTTACTCGAATAAAAGGGGGCGCAGTGATCATCCCCAGCATTTT
D: TRBD2; J: TRBJ2-2; V: TRBV9; size: many; CDR3: CASSPRGSSGANTGELFF; DNA: TGTGCCAGCAGCCCTAGGGGTTCTAGCGGAGCGAACACCGGGGAGCTGTTTTTT
D: TRBD2; J: TRBJ2-5; V: TRBV27; size: many; CDR3: CASPFGASGSPETQYF; DNA: TGTGCCAGCCCATTCGGGGCTAGCGGGAGTCCGGAGACCCAGTACTTC
D: NA; J: TRBJ1-1; V: TRBV2; size: NA; CDR3: CASIAMRGNTEAFF; DNA: TGCGCCAGCATTGCAATGCGAGGGAACACTGAAGCTTTCTTT
D: TRBD1; J: TRBJ2-1; V: TRBV12-3/TRBV12-4; size: NA; CDR3: CASSLYRGWNEQFF; DNA: TGTGCCAGCAGTCTTTACAGGGGGTGGAATGAGCAGTTCTTC